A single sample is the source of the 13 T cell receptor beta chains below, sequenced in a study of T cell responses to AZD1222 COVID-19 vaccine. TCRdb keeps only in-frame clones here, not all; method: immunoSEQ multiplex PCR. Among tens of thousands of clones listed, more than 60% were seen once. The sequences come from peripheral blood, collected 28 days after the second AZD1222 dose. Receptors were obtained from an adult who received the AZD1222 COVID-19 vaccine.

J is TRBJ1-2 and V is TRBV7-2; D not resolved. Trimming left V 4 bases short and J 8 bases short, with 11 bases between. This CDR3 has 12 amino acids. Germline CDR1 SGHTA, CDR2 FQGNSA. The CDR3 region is CASSSPPQGYTF. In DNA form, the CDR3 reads TGTGCCAGCAGCTCTCCCCCTCAGGGCTACACCTTC.

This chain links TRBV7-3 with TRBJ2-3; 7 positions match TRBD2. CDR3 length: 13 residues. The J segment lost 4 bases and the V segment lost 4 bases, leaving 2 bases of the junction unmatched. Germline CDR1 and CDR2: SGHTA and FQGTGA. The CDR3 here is CASSSTSPDTQYF. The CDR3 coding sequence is TGTGCCAGCAGCTCGACTAGCCCAGATACGCAGTATTTT.

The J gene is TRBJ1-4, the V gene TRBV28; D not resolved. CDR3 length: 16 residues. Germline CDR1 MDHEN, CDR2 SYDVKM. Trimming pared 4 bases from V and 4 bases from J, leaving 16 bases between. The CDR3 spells CASSSGAGGSNEKLFF. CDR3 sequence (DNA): TGTGCCAGCAGTTCCGGAGCGGGCGGAAGTAATGAAAAACTGTTTTTT.

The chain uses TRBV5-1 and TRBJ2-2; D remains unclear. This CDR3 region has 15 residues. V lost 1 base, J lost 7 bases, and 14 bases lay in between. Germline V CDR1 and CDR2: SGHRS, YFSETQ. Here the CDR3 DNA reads TGCGCCAGCAGCTTGAACTGGCTTCCGGACGGGGAGCTGTTTTTT. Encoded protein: CASSLNWLPDGELFF.

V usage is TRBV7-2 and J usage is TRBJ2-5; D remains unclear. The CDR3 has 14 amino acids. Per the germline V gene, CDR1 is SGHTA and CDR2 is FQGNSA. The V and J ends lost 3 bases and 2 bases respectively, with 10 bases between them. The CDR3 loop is CASSFQDSQETQYF. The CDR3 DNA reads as TGTGCCAGCAGCTTTCAAGACTCGCAAGAGACCCAGTACTTC. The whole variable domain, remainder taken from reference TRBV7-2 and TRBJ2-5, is GAGVSQSPSNKVTEKGKDVELRCDPISGHTALYWYRQSLGQGLEFLIYFQGNSAPDKSGLPSDRFSAERTGGSVSTLTIQRTQQEDSAVYLCASSFQDSQETQYFGPGTRLLVL.

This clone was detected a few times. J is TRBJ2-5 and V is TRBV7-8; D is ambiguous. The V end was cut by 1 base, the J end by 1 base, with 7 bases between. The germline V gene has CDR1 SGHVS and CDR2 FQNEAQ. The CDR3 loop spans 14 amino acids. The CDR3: CASSLDRFQETQYF. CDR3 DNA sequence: TGTGCCAGCAGCTTAGATCGCTTCCAAGAGACCCAGTACTTC.

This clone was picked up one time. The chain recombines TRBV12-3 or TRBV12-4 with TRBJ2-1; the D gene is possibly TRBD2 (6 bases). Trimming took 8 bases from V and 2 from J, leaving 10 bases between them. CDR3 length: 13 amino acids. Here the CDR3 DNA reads TGTGCCAGCCGTGGGGGGACCTACAATGAGCAGTTCTTC. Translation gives CASRGGTYNEQFF.

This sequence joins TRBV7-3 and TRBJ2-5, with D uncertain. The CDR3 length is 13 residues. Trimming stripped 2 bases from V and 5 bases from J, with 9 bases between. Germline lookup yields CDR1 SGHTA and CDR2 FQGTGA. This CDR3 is CASSLAVYETQYF. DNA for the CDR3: TGTGCCAGCAGCTTAGCAGTTTATGAGACCCAGTACTTC.

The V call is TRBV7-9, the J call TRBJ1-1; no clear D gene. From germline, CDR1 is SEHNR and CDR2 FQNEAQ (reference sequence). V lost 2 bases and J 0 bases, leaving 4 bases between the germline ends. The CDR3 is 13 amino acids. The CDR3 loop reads CASSLTVNTEAFF. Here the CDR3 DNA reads TGTGCCAGCAGCTTAACAGTGAACACTGAAGCTTTCTTT.

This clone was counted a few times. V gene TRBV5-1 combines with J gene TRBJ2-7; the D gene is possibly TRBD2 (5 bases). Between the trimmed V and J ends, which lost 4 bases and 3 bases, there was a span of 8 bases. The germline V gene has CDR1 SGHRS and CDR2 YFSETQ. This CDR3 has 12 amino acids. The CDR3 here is CASSRSGYEQYF. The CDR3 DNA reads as TGCGCCAGCAGCCGCAGCGGCTACGAGCAGTACTTC.

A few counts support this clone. DNA for the CDR3: TGTGCCAGCTCTCCTTCTGGGGCCAACGTCCTGACTTTC. This translates into CASSPSGANVLTF. The chain is built from TRBV3-1 (or the pseudogene TRBV3-2) and TRBJ2-6; D remains ambiguous. The germline V gene has CDR1 LGHDT and CDR2 YNNKEL (reference sequence). With 8 bases removed from V and 1 base from J, the gap between germline ends came to 6 bases. CDR3 size: 13 residues.

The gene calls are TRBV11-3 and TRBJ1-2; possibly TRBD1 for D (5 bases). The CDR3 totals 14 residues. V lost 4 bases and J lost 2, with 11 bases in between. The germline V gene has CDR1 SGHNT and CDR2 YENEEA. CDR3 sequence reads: CASSSRDGNYGYTF. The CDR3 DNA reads TGTGCCAGCAGCTCCCGGGACGGGAACTATGGCTACACCTTC.

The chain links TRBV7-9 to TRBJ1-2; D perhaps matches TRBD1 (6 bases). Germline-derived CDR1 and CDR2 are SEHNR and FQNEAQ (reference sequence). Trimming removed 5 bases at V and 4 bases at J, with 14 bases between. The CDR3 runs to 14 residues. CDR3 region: CASSKGGLSYGYTF. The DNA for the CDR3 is TGTGCCAGCAGCAAGGGGGGACTTTCCTATGGCTACACCTTC.